This is a list of T cell receptor beta chains from one sample in a study of Graves' ophthalmopathy and Graves' hyperthyroidism. TCRdb ran MiXCR on the multiplex PCR reads and lists one entry per CDR3 protein. The data contain 500,000 to 800,000 distinct CDR3 sequences, about two fifths of them singletons. The sequenced material came from peripheral blood. The receptors stem from an adult man with Graves' ophthalmopathy. The CDR3 runs from the conserved cysteine through the conserved F or W. The D gene is left open where the match is weak. A row's size may be missing; if present it is once, few, many or a size class.

D	V	J	size	DNA	CDR3
TRBD1	TRBV9	TRBJ1-6	-	TGTGCCAGCAACGCGACAGGGGTCAATTCACCCCTCCACTTT	CASNATGVNSPLHF
-	TRBV30	TRBJ1-1	few	TGTGCCTGGAGTCGGGGGTGGACTGAAGCTTTCTTT	CAWSRGWTEAFF
-	TRBV25-1	TRBJ1-1	-	TGTGCCAGCCAAGATCGGGGCAACACTGAAGCTTTCTTT	CASQDRGNTEAFF
-	TRBV29-1	TRBJ2-5	-	TGCAGCGTTGGAGGGACGATTGGGACCCAGTACTTC	CSVGGTIGTQYF
TRBD1	TRBV5-1	TRBJ2-2	few	TGCGCCAGCAGCGCCGCACGACAGGGGCCGAGGGCCGGGGAGCTGTTTTTT	CASSAARQGPRAGELFF
-	TRBV2	TRBJ1-4	-	TGTGCCACGACTCTTCCTAATGAAAAACTGTTTTTT	CATTLPNEKLFF
-	TRBV19	TRBJ1-1	-	TGTGCCAGTAGTATATCAGGGTCGAACACTGAAGCTTTCTTT	CASSISGSNTEAFF
TRBD2	TRBV5-1	TRBJ2-5	-	TGCGCCAGCAGCTTGATGGGACTAGCGGGGAAAGAGACCCAGTACTTC	CASSLMGLAGKETQYF
-	TRBV12-3/TRBV12-4	TRBJ1-6	many	TGTGCCAGCGGAAAGGACACCTTAGGCAATTCACCCCTCCACTTT	CASGKDTLGNSPLHF
-	TRBV15	TRBJ2-1	-	TGTGCCACCAGCGCCGGCAATGAGCAGTTCTTC	CATSAGNEQFF
TRBD2	TRBV10-2	TRBJ2-5	many	TGCGCCAGCAGCTCCCGTGGGGCTAGCGGGAGCCGAGAGACCCAGTACTTC	CASSSRGASGSRETQYF